The 21 T cell receptor beta chains in this list originate from one sample, sequenced in a study of shared clonotypes between healthy human individuals. TCRdb's copy holds only in-frame clones and misses some; the assay was immunoSEQ multiplex PCR. The sample holds some 1,100,000 clones, more than 75% seen once. The sample consisted of memory CD4+ T cells from PBMCs. The subset is: CD45RA-negative fraction. The receptors originated from a man aged 18 to 29 in good health. Some clones in this sample may be carry-over from other donors' samples.

The DNA of the CDR3 is TGCGCCAGCAGCTCCGCGACCACTAACTATGGCTACACCTTC. It translates to CASSSATTNYGYTF. The chain couples TRBV5-1 to TRBJ1-2; D not certain. V lost 3 bases, J lost 0 bases, and 9 bases lay in between. CDR1 and CDR2 from the germline V gene are SGHRS and YFSETQ. The CDR3 length is 14 residues.

This chain uses TRBV4-1 with TRBJ1-6, with a tentative D call TRBD1 (5 bases). CDR1 MGHRA and CDR2 YSYEKL come from the germline V gene. The CDR3 has 15 amino acids. Trimming removed 3 bases at V and 7 bases at J, with 13 bases between. CDR3 nucleotides: TGCGCCAGCAGCCAGACCGCGCAGGGAAATTCACCCCTCCACTTT. This translates into CASSQTAQGNSPLHF.

The chain carries TRBV9 and TRBJ1-2, with 9 bases that match TRBD1. From germline, CDR1 is SGDLS and CDR2 YYNGEE. CDR3 length: 14 residues. The trim removed 2 bases at V and 7 bases at J, leaving 6 bases unmatched. This CDR3 is CASSVGQGIGGYTF. CDR3 nucleotides: TGTGCCAGCAGCGTTGGACAGGGGATAGGTGGCTACACCTTC.

This clone was counted a single time. This chain connects TRBV4-2 to TRBJ1-1; 9 positions match TRBD1. The germline V gene encodes CDR1 LGHNA and CDR2 YNFKEQ. V lost 5 bases and J lost 1; bases outside the gene matches: 5. The CDR3 contains 15 residues. The CDR3 sequence is CASSSLTGGNTEAFF. The CDR3 nucleotides read TGTGCCAGCAGCTCCCTGACAGGGGGGAACACTGAAGCTTTCTTT.

Worth noting for this clone: This same CDR3 is encoded by further DNA sequences in the sample. The chain couples TRBV5-8 to TRBJ1-1, with D maybe TRBD1 (5 bases). V dropped 1 base and J dropped 3 bases, with 7 bases sitting between them. The CDR3 length is 13 residues. Germline V CDR1 and CDR2: SGHTS, YDEGEE. In DNA, the CDR3 is TGTGCCAGCAGCTTGTTCAGGGACACTGAAGCTTTCTTT. Translated, it gives CASSLFRDTEAFF.

J is TRBJ2-1 and V is TRBV19; D unclear. The V gene lost 1 base and the J gene lost 8 bases, with 18 bases spanning the gap. The CDR3 spans 16 residues. Germline V gives CDR1 LNHDA, CDR2 SQIVND (reference sequence). The CDR3: CASSIAPPAASDEQFF. Written as DNA, the CDR3 is TGTGCCAGTAGTATAGCCCCCCCGGCAGCCTCGGATGAGCAGTTCTTC.

This clone was seen more than once but under ten times. The gene calls are TRBV28 and TRBJ1-2, with 7 bases aligning to TRBD1. Germline V CDR1 and CDR2: MDHEN, SYDVKM. With V trimmed by 9 bases and J by 0 bases, 10 bases remained unmatched. The CDR3 sequence is 15 residues long. The DNA for the CDR3 is TGTGCCAGTTTCGACAGGGTGGGGGCTAACTATGGCTACACCTTC. Encoded protein: CASFDRVGANYGYTF.

The chain links TRBV10-3 to TRBJ1-1, with D possibly being TRBD1 (6 bases). Germline V gene lookup returns CDR1 ENHRY and CDR2 SYGVKD. The V end was cut by 3 bases, the J end by 11 bases, with 10 bases between. The CDR3 length is 11 residues. For the CDR3, the DNA is TGTGCCATCAGTGAAGGGGGGTTGGCTTTCTTT. Protein sequence: CAISEGGLAFF.

The V and J genes are TRBV18 and TRBJ2-1; TRBD2 matches 9 bases. Trimming took 3 bases from V and 9 from J; bases not matched to a gene: 9. The CDR3 is 15 residues long. The germline gives CDR1 KGHSH, CDR2 LQKENI. DNA for the CDR3: TGTGCCAGCTCACCGGCGGGACTAGCATCCGGTGAGCAGTTCTTC. Translating it yields CASSPAGLASGEQFF.

The rearrangement links TRBV28 to TRBJ1-4; weak D call: TRBD1 (5 bases). The CDR3 runs 14 residues. CDR1 and CDR2 (germline): MDHEN, SYDVKM. V gave up 5 bases and J gave up 5 bases, with 12 bases separating them. CDR3 sequence reads: CASSEGTRNEKLFF. CDR3 nucleotides: TGTGCCAGCAGTGAGGGGACTCGGAATGAAAAACTGTTTTTT. Complete variable domain (other parts from reference TRBV28 and TRBJ1-4): DVKVTQSSRYLVKRTGEKVFLECVQDMDHENMFWYRQDPGLGLRLIYFSYDVKMKEKGDIPEGYSVSREKKERFSLILESASTNQTSMYLCASSEGTRNEKLFFGSGTQLSVL.

This clone has more than one count but fewer than ten. The chain employs TRBV5-6 and TRBJ2-3, with a tentative D call TRBD1 (5 bases). CDR1 and CDR2 from the germline V gene are SGHDT and YYEEEE. The CDR3 spans 16 residues. Trimming left V 2 bases short and J 1 base short, with 14 bases between. CDR3 in DNA: TGTGCCAGCAGCTTCCAGGGTTGGGGCGGCACAGATACGCAGTATTTT. This encodes CASSFQGWGGTDTQYF. Full variable domain (rest looked up from reference TRBV5-6 and TRBJ2-3): DAGVTQSPTHLIKTRGQQVTLRCSPKSGHDTVSWYQQALGQGPQFIFQYYEEEERQRGNFPDRFSGHQFPNYSSELNVNALLLGDSALYLCASSFQGWGGTDTQYFGPGTRLTVL.

This clone was seen a single time. The chain combines TRBV9 with TRBJ2-5; D call uncertain. The length of the CDR3 is 14 residues. The V end was cut by 0 bases, the J end by 6 bases, with 12 bases between. Looked up from germline, CDR1 is SGDLS and CDR2 is YYNGEE. The CDR3 region is CASSVDPGSKTQYF. CDR3 in DNA: TGTGCCAGCAGCGTAGACCCAGGTTCGAAGACCCAGTACTTC.

This clone was recorded only once. This chain links TRBV6-5 with TRBJ1-1; D call uncertain. Germline values: CDR1 MNHEY, CDR2 SVGAGI. The ends were cut back, 4 bases at V and 10 bases at J, with 16 bases in the middle. The CDR3 loop spans 13 amino acids. For the CDR3, the DNA is TGTGCCAGCAGTTCCTCACCCCGGGAGGCAGCTTTCTTT. Its translation is CASSSSPREAAFF.

The chain couples TRBV28 to TRBJ2-5; 9 bases map to TRBD2. J lost 2 bases, V lost 4 bases, and 8 bases had no gene match. Germline assignment: CDR1 MDHEN and CDR2 SYDVKM. The CDR3 length is 16 residues. The CDR3 is CASSSPPTSGQETQYF. CDR3 nucleotide sequence: TGTGCCAGCAGTTCCCCCCCTACTAGCGGGCAAGAGACCCAGTACTTC.

The chain recombines TRBV5-1 with TRBJ2-3; D may be TRBD2 (5 bases). Germline CDR1 SGHRS, CDR2 YFSETQ. This CDR3 has 12 residues. Deletions cut 2 bases from V and 6 bases from J, with 7 bases between. Written as DNA, the CDR3 is TGCGCCAGCAGCTTCGGGGTGGATACGCAGTATTTT. It translates to CASSFGVDTQYF.

The V and J genes are TRBV28 and TRBJ1-3; unclear D gene. Germline V gene lookup returns CDR1 MDHEN and CDR2 SYDVKM. V was pared by 5 bases and J by 6 bases, with 11 bases between. The length of the CDR3 is 13 residues. CDR3 coding DNA: TGTGCCAGCAGTACCGGGTCAGTAAACACCATATATTTT. Residues: CASSTGSVNTIYF.

In the case of this clone: It may be a read error: a sequence one base away is much more abundant. The chain recombines TRBV30 with TRBJ1-2, with 10 bases matching TRBD1. CDR3 size: 14 residues. With V trimmed by 2 bases and J by 6 bases, 6 bases remained unmatched. Germline V gene data show CDR1 as GTSNPN and CDR2 as SVGIG (reference sequence). CDR3: CAWSRDRGGHGYTF. The CDR3 coding sequence is TGTGCCTGGAGTAGGGACAGGGGTGGGCATGGCTACACCTTC.

This clone was picked up many times. The rearrangement links TRBV7-8 to TRBJ2-7, with 7 bases aligning to TRBD1. The CDR3 is 13 residues long. Germline V gives CDR1 SGHVS, CDR2 FQNEAQ. Trimming took 4 bases from V and 2 from J; bases not matched to a gene: 2. CDR3 residues: CASSWGQTYEQYF. DNA for the CDR3: TGTGCCAGCAGCTGGGGACAGACCTACGAGCAGTACTTC.

The chain employs TRBV7-9 and TRBJ1-1; possible D gene TRBD1, 6 bases. This CDR3 has 13 amino acids. V was shortened by 5 bases and J by 5 bases, with 12 bases between the two germline ends. Germline V gene sequence: CDR1 SEHNR, CDR2 FQNEAQ (reference sequence). In DNA form, the CDR3 reads TGTGCCAGCAGCCAAGAGGGGGGAACTGAAGCTTTCTTT. This sequence encodes CASSQEGGTEAFF.

As for this clone: Just one base apart from a much larger clone, this may be a read error. The chain joins TRBV27 to TRBJ2-2, with TRBD1 matching 7 bases. CDR1 is MNHEY, CDR2 SMNVEV, per germline (reference sequence). This CDR3 is built from 14 residues. V shed 8 bases and J 0 bases; nucleotides not matched to a gene: 3. CDR3 in amino acids: CASRGTANTGELFF. Written as DNA, the CDR3 is TGTGCCAGCCGTGGGACAGCGAACACCGGGGAGCTGTTTTTT.

The chain is built from TRBV28 and TRBJ1-2; tentatively, D is TRBD1 (5 bases). V lost 8 bases and J lost 8, with 24 bases in between. CDR3 length: 15 amino acids. The germline CDR1 and CDR2 sequences are MDHEN and SYDVKM. CDR3 sequence (DNA): TGTGCCAGCCTTGATTTCCCCGGGACGAGAAAAGGCTACACCTTC. It is translated as CASLDFPGTRKGYTF.